This T cell receptor (beta chain) stems from a study of vaccination and CD4 T cells after COVID-19. Study-wide results and limits: Convalescent patients had a median roughly 86% of post-vaccine SARS-CoV-2-reactive clones that were detected only after vaccination, not before it.

The CDR3 extends over 17 amino acids. V was pared by 3 bases and J by 4 bases, with 13 bases of the junction left unmatched. Germline V gene data show CDR1 as DFQATT and CDR2 as SNEGSKA (reference sequence). Treatment meaning: roughly 11-day PBMC culture with coronavirus spike peptide pools or control peptides (ViraFEST assay). Via ViraFEST, peptide pools expanded antigen-specific T cells before TCR sequencing. As regards this clonotype: Its cognate antigen is unknown.

Oncomine TCR Beta short-read sequencing was applied to DNA from cultured CD4+ T cells. TCRdb re-analysed the PCR reads in MiXCR, keeping a single row per CDR3 protein. The sample lists under 15,000 distinct CDR3 sequences, over 50% occurring once. The TCR was taken from a human donor with COVID-19. The sample was cultured CD4+ T cells from blood, taken after SARS-CoV-2 vaccination. The V gene is TRBV20-1, the J gene TRBJ2-3; 10 bases fit TRBD2. The CDR3 region has the DNA TGCAGTGCTAGCTTCCAGCGGGGGGGCGGTACGGCAGATACGCAGTATTTT. Amino acids: CSASFQRGGGTADTQYF.